The 5 T cell receptor beta chains reported below all come from one sample, sequenced in a study of cytomegalovirus exposure and HLA in healthy donors. The PCR was carried out with 60 Vbeta primers and 13 Jbeta primers. Sequencing used immunoSEQ multiplex PCR; TCRdb keeps in-frame clones, though not all of them. The sample consists of some 150,000 clones, about four fifths of them appearing once. The sample taken for sequencing was PBMCs. The receptors stem from a man aged 25-45 years in good health and CMV-seronegative.

This clone was seen a handful of times. This chain uses TRBV6-5 with TRBJ1-5; no firm D call. The CDR3 sequence is 13 residues long. Germline loops: CDR1 MNHEY, CDR2 SVGAGI. V lost 6 bases and J 4 bases, leaving 10 bases between the germline ends. The DNA for the CDR3 is TGTGCCAGCAGCCTCCATCTAAATCAGCCCCAGCATTTT. Translating it yields CASSLHLNQPQHF.

The chain uses TRBV28 and TRBJ2-7; a weak D match, TRBD1 (5 bases). This CDR3 has 14 amino acids. The germline V gene has CDR1 MDHEN and CDR2 SYDVKM. The V gene lost 2 bases and the J gene lost 2 bases, with 10 bases spanning the gap. For the CDR3, the DNA is TGTGCCAGCAGTTTAACCAGGGCACCCTACGAGCAGTACTTC. It codes for CASSLTRAPYEQYF.

This clone was detected only once. This chain joins TRBV28 and TRBJ1-5; no reliable D call. V lost 4 bases, J lost 7 bases, and 11 bases lay in between. Germline V gene sequence: CDR1 MDHEN, CDR2 SYDVKM. This CDR3 spans 13 amino acids. The CDR3 region has the DNA TGTGCCAGCAGTTCCACCCCCGGGCAGCCCCAGCATTTT. Amino acids: CASSSTPGQPQHF. Filled out from reference TRBV28 and TRBJ1-5, the complete variable domain reads DVKVTQSSRYLVKRTGEKVFLECVQDMDHENMFWYRQDPGLGLRLIYFSYDVKMKEKGDIPEGYSVSREKKERFSLILESASTNQTSMYLCASSSTPGQPQHFGDGTRLSIL.

This clone was seen just once. CDR3 region: CASSVGTTLQETQYF. The CDR3 DNA is TGTGCCAGCAGCGTAGGGACTACCCTCCAAGAGACCCAGTACTTC. The chain joins TRBV9 to TRBJ2-5, with D possibly matching TRBD2 (6 bases). CDR3 length equals 15 residues. V shed 0 bases and J shed 1 base, with 10 bases lying between them. Germline CDR1 and CDR2: SGDLS and YYNGEE.

About this clone: One junction end does not reproduce the germline sequence, and a read error may be involved. This sequence joins TRBV30 and TRBJ2-7, with D tentatively TRBD1 (5 bases). The CDR3 spans 13 residues. Per germline, CDR1 GTSNPN and CDR2 SVGIG (reference sequence). The CDR3 DNA sequence: TGTGCCTGGAGTGAAAATGCCATAACAGGAATCGACTTC. Translated, it gives CAWSENAITGIDF.